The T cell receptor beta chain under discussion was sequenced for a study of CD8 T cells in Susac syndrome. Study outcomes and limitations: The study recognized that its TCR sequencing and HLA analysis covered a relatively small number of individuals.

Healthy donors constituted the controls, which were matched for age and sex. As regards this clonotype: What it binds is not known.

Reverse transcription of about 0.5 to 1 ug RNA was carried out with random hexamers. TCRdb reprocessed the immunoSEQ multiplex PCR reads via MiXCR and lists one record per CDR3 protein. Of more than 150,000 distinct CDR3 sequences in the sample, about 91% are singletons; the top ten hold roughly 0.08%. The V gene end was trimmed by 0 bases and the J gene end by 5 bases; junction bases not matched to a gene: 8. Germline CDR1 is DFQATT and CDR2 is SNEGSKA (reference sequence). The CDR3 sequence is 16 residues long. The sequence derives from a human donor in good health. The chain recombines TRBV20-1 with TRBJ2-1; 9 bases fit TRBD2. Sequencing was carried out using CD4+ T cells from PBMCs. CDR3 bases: TGCAGTGCTAGAGATGAGCGGGGGGACACCAACAATGAGCAGTTCTTC. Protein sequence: CSARDERGDTNNEQFF.